The 18 T cell receptor beta chains listed next were all sequenced from one sample in a study of T-cell memory formation after mild COVID-19. TCRdb redid the calling of the 5' RACE reads with MiXCR, one entry per CDR3 protein. The data hold more than 400,000 distinct CDR3 sequences, with approximately 18% observed a single time. The source material was PBMCs or a T cell subset sorted from them (not recorded which). Receptor source: an adult woman who had mild COVID-19 (a few samples of this study predate the infection). Cell type and time point are not known.

The CDR3 DNA follows: TGTGCCAGCAGTGAGCGGTACAATGAGCAGTTCTTC. This encodes CASSERYNEQFF. This rearrangement joins TRBV6-1 to TRBJ2-1; D remains unclear. The CDR3 contains 12 residues. Per the germline V gene, CDR1 is MNHNS and CDR2 is SASEGT. The V end lost 3 bases, the J end lost 4 bases, and 4 bases lay between the germline ends.

The chain combines TRBV4-3 with TRBJ2-3, with 7 bases identical to TRBD2. The ends lost 4 bases at V and 6 bases at J; junction bases unmatched: 10. The CDR3 is 15 residues long. Germline V lookup: CDR1 LGHNA, CDR2 YSLEER. In nucleotides, the CDR3 is TGCGCCAGCAGCCCTCGGGGGATGGGGGGGGATACGCAGTATTTT. Residues: CASSPRGMGGDTQYF.

The V gene is TRBV12-3 or TRBV12-4, the J gene TRBJ2-3; 7 nucleotides align to TRBD2. This CDR3 spans 15 amino acids. J was trimmed by 0 bases and V by 5 bases; bases with no gene match: 5. The CDR3 here is CASSTLADSTDTQYF. The CDR3 coding sequence is TGTGCCAGCAGTACGCTAGCGGATAGCACAGATACGCAGTATTTT.

V and J are TRBV6-5 and TRBJ2-3, with 9 bases lining up with TRBD2. The CDR3 runs 15 residues. The junction had 5 bases not matched to a gene; V was cut back by 3 bases and J by 4 bases. Germline V gene data show CDR1 as MNHEY and CDR2 as SVGAGI. CDR3 DNA: TGTGCCAGCAGTTATAGCGGGAGACTCCCAGATACGCAGTATTTT. Protein: CASSYSGRLPDTQYF.

The V call is TRBV4-3, the J call TRBJ1-3, with D perhaps matching TRBD1 (6 bases). V was trimmed by 0 bases and J by 3 bases, leaving 12 bases between them. The CDR3 is made up of 16 amino acids. CDR1 LGHNA and CDR2 YSLEER come from the germline V gene. In nucleotides, the CDR3 is TGCGCCAGCAGCCAAGATAAGCCAGGGGTTGGAAACACCATATATTTT. Amino acid sequence: CASSQDKPGVGNTIYF.

The DNA of the CDR3 is TGTGCCAGCAGTTACTCAGGGCGGGTGGATACGCAGTATTTT. Its translation is CASSYSGRVDTQYF. The V and J genes are TRBV6-5 and TRBJ2-3, with D possibly being TRBD2 (5 bases). Trimming removed 0 bases from V and 6 bases from J, with 10 bases in between. Germline loops: CDR1 MNHEY, CDR2 SVGAGI. This CDR3 comprises 14 residues.

The gene calls are TRBV4-3 and TRBJ2-5; 8 nucleotides match TRBD1. J gave up 5 bases and V 4 bases, and 9 bases lay outside the gene matches. This CDR3 is 15 amino acids long. Germline CDR1 and CDR2: LGHNA and YSLEER. CDR3 sequence (DNA): TGCGCCAGCAGCCCCTCGACAGGGGTGGGGGAGACCCAGTACTTC. As protein: CASSPSTGVGETQYF.

The chain couples TRBV3-1 to TRBJ2-1; 7 bases fit TRBD2. With 6 bases clipped from V and 5 bases from J, the junction kept 22 bases outside the gene matches. Germline CDR1 LGHDT, CDR2 YNNKEL (reference sequence). The CDR3 contains 19 residues. CDR3 coding DNA: TGTGCCAGCAGGATCACATGGGGCGGGGCGAGCGGGGCCAACAATGAGCAGTTCTTC. This gives the protein CASRITWGGASGANNEQFF.

The genes are TRBV9 and TRBJ2-2, with D tentatively TRBD1 (5 bases). The CDR3 is 15 residues long. V was cut by 0 bases and J by 7 bases, with 13 bases left in between. Per the germline V gene, CDR1 is SGDLS and CDR2 is YYNGEE. The CDR3 spells CASSVARDSYGELFF. CDR3 DNA sequence: TGTGCCAGCAGCGTAGCCAGGGATTCTTACGGGGAGCTGTTTTTT. The full variable domain, rest sourced from reference TRBV9 and TRBJ2-2, is DSGVTQTPKHLITATGQRVTLRCSPRSGDLSVYWYQQSLDQGLQFLIQYYNGEERAKGNILERFSAQQFPDLHSELNLSSLELGDSALYFCASSVARDSYGELFFGEGSRLTVL.

The V and J genes are TRBV12-3 or TRBV12-4 and TRBJ1-1; weak D call: TRBD1 (5 bases). The V end lost 7 bases, the J end lost 1 base, and 16 bases lay between the germline ends. The CDR3 contains 15 residues. This CDR3 reads CASNNRRDGNTEAFF. Here the CDR3 DNA reads TGTGCCAGCAACAACAGGAGGGACGGGAACACTGAAGCTTTCTTT.

This clonotype was counted between two and nine times. The rearrangement uses TRBV20-1 and TRBJ1-5; D not certain. Between the trimmed V and J ends, which lost 7 bases and 4 bases, there was a span of 11 bases. The germline gives CDR1 DFQATT, CDR2 SNEGSKA (reference sequence). The CDR3 covers 12 residues. The CDR3: CSVGPPNQPQHF. CDR3 in DNA: TGCAGTGTCGGCCCGCCTAATCAGCCCCAGCATTTT.

There are a few counts of this clonotype. The chain employs TRBV19 and TRBJ2-5, with TRBD1 as a possible D gene (7 bases). The CDR3 spans 15 residues. Trimming pared 1 base from V and 5 bases from J, leaving 14 bases between. From germline, CDR1 is LNHDA and CDR2 SQIVND (reference sequence). The CDR3 coding sequence is TGTGCCAGTAGTATAGTCGGAGGGGGCAGTGAGACCCAGTACTTC. Translating it yields CASSIVGGGSETQYF.

This clonotype showed up just a few times. CDR3 region: CASSLADRARGYTF. CDR3 coding DNA: TGTGCCAGCAGCTTGGCCGACAGGGCTCGAGGCTACACCTTC. J is TRBJ1-2 and V is TRBV7-9; 7 bases line up with TRBD1. The CDR3 consists of 14 residues. V lost 3 bases and J lost 8; bases outside the gene matches: 9. Germline-derived CDR1 and CDR2 are SEHNR and FQNEAQ (reference sequence).

This chain uses TRBV6-5 with TRBJ2-7, with D perhaps TRBD1 (6 bases). This CDR3 has 12 residues. From germline, CDR1 is MNHEY and CDR2 SVGAGI. Trimming shortened V by 6 bases and J by 7 bases, and 13 bases separated the two germline ends. The CDR3 bases are TGTGCCAGCAGGGCAGGGGAGCGGGAGCAGTACTTC. Amino acids: CASRAGEREQYF.

A few counts support this clonotype. This chain connects TRBV3-1 to TRBJ2-7; 14 bases are a match to TRBD2. The CDR3 is 15 amino acids. J lost 6 bases, V lost 4 bases, and 5 bases had no gene match. The germline V gene encodes CDR1 LGHDT and CDR2 YNNKEL (reference sequence). The CDR3 coding sequence is TGTGCCAGCAGCCCGGGACTAGCGGGAGTTGGCGAGCAGTACTTC. Amino acid sequence: CASSPGLAGVGEQYF.

This clonotype appeared a few times. The V gene is TRBV5-4, the J gene TRBJ2-1, with D possibly being TRBD2 (6 bases). Looked up from germline, CDR1 is SGHNT and CDR2 is YYREEE (reference sequence). CDR3 length: 15 amino acids. V lost 0 bases and J 6 bases, leaving 13 bases between the germline ends. The CDR3 region has the DNA TGTGCCAGCAGCTTGGTTACTAGCCCAGTCAATGAGCAGTTCTTC. It is translated as CASSLVTSPVNEQFF. Supplemented by reference TRBV5-4 and TRBJ2-1, the full variable domain reads ETGVTQSPTHLIKTRGQQVTLRCSSQSGHNTVSWYQQALGQGPQFIFQYYREEENGRGNFPPRFSGLQFPNYSSELNVNALELDDSALYLCASSLVTSPVNEQFFGPGTRLTVL.

This chain links TRBV6-5 with TRBJ2-2; 7 bases agree with TRBD1. This CDR3 comprises 19 residues. V gave up 4 bases and J gave up 0 bases; unmatched junction bases: 14. Germline-derived CDR1 and CDR2 are MNHEY and SVGAGI. CDR3 sequence reads: CASSFALSGTASNTGELFF. The CDR3 DNA reads as TGTGCCAGCAGTTTCGCCTTATCCGGGACAGCTTCGAACACCGGGGAGCTGTTTTTT.

This chain links TRBV5-1 with TRBJ2-1, with 7 bases that match TRBD2. J was trimmed by 4 bases and V by 0 bases; bases with no gene match: 4. Germline values: CDR1 SGHRS, CDR2 YFSETQ. The CDR3 has 15 residues. CDR3 loop: CASSLVREGYNEQFF. The CDR3 DNA sequence: TGCGCCAGCAGCTTGGTGAGGGAGGGTTACAATGAGCAGTTCTTC.